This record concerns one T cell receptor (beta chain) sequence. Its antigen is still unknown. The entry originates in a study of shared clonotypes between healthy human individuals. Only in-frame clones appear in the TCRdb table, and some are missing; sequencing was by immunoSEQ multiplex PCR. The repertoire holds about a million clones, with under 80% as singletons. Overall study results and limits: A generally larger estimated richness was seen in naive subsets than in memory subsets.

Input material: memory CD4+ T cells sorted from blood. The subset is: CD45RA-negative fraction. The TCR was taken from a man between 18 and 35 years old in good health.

The CDR3 region is CASSKGSRGLSNEKLFF. CDR3 sequence (DNA): TGTGCCAGCAGCAAAGGGTCTCGGGGGTTGAGTAATGAAAAACTGTTTTTT. V is TRBV21-1 and J is TRBJ1-4. TRBV21-1 is a documented pseudogene. This CDR3 comprises 17 residues.